This T cell receptor beta chain was found in a study of early T cells in non-severe SARS-CoV-2 infection. Whole-study context: Chains were not paired, and sequencing was done on bulk RNA from unsorted whole blood. Study outcomes and limitations: Anti-spike CD8 specificities were favored by VDJdb matching, whose results missed private and CD4 specificities.

TCRdb re-derived calls from the 5' RACE reads in MiXCR, one entry per CDR3 protein. The sample has around 27,000 distinct CDR3 sequences, 3.9% seen once. Trimming removed 5 bases at V and 0 bases at J, with 11 bases between. This CDR3 contains 15 residues. This clonotype has ten or more counts. The antigen remains undetermined. Source material: whole blood. The receptor was derived from an adult who was a healthcare worker with PCR-confirmed SARS-CoV-2 infection or an uninfected control (not recorded which). V and J are TRBV12-3 or TRBV12-4 and TRBJ1-5; possibly TRBD1 for D (5 bases). Here the CDR3 DNA reads TGTGCCAGCAGTAACAGACAGAGTAGCAATCAGCCCCAGCATTTT. Translated, it gives CASSNRQSSNQPQHF.